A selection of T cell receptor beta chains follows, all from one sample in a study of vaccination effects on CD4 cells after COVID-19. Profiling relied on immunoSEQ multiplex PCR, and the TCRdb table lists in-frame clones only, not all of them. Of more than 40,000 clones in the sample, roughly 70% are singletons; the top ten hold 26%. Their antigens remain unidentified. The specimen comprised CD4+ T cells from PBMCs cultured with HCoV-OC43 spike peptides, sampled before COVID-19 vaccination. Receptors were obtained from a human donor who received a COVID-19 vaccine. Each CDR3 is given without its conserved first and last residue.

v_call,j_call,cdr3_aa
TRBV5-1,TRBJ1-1,ASSLESQAF
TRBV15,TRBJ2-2,ATSRDLVSGNGELF
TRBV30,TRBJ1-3,AWSVRAKYGNTIY
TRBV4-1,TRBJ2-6,ASSLAGSPGANVLT
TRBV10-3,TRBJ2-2,AISEGERGARTGELF
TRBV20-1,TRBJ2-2,SASGTLNTGELF
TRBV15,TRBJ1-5,ATSRGPSNQPQH
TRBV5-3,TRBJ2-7,ARSLEREDPYEQY
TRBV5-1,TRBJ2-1,ASSHSSAGANEQF
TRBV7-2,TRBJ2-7,ASSPDRGNYEQY
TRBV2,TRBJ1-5,ASRPTGGENQPQH
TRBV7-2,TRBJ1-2,ASSFQSNYGYT
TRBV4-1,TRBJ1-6,ASSQGRGQGYSPLH
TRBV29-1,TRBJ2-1,SVSGTTSNEQF
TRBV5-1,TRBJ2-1,ASSTTSGRSYNEQF
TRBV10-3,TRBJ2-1,AISDTTSGRHEQF
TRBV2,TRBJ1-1,ASSWVENTEAF
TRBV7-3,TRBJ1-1,ASSLGANTEAF
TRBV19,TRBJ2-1,ATSRGGYSYNEQF
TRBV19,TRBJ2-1,ASSKKGTGIHEQF
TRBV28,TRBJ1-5,ASSLGHSNQPQH
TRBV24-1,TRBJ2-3,ATSDRGEETDTQY
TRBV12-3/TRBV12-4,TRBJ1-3,ASSPGNTIY
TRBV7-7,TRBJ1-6,ASSLGQGGSPLH
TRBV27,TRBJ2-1,ASSKRQGSYNEQF
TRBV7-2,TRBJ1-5,ASSLEFGQPQH
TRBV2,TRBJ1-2,ASGREGQGIRGYT
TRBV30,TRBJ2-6,ACPWAGANVLT
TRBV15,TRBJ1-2,ATSRDQGNYGYT
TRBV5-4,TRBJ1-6,ASSLPGQGHPLH
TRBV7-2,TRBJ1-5,ASSSQENQPQH
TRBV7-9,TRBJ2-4,ASSSTQNIQY
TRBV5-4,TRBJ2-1,ASSSPGGSGRSSEQF
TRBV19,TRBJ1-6,ASSIGGQINSPLH
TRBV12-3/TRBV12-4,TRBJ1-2,ASSLVQSYGYT
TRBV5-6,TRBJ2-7,ASSLVDRDSYEQY
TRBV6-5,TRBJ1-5,AGRIASNQPQH
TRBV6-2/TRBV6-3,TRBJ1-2,ASSPGWHGYT
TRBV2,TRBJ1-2,ANQTYGYT
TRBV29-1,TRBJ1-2,SAATGQTNYGYT
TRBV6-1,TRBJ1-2,ASSESTRGYT
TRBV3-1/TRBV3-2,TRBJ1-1,ASSQAPGLWGTEAF
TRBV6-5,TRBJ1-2,ASSPGAYGYT
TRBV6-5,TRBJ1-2,ASSPQGGGYT
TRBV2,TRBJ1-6,ASRPRGKISPLH
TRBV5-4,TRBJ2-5,ASSWLEKTQY
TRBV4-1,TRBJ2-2,ASSQDPGEGELF
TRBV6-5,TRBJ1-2,ATRQGGYGYT
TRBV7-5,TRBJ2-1,ARSSLRGSGEQF
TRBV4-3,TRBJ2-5,ASSQERGGQETQY
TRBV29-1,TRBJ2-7,SVATGGEQY
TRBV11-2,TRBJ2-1,ASSYAWGGSYNEQF
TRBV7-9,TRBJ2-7,ASTLSGRYPRDEQY
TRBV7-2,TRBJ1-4,ASSLLPGVAEKLF
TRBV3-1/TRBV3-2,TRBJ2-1,ASSPSAGGYNEQF
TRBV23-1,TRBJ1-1,ASSQSGISEAF
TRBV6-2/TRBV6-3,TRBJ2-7,ASSYSIRDRGSYEQY
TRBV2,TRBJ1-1,ASNQGAGTEAF
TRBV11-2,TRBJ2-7,ASTFRGVSTYEQY